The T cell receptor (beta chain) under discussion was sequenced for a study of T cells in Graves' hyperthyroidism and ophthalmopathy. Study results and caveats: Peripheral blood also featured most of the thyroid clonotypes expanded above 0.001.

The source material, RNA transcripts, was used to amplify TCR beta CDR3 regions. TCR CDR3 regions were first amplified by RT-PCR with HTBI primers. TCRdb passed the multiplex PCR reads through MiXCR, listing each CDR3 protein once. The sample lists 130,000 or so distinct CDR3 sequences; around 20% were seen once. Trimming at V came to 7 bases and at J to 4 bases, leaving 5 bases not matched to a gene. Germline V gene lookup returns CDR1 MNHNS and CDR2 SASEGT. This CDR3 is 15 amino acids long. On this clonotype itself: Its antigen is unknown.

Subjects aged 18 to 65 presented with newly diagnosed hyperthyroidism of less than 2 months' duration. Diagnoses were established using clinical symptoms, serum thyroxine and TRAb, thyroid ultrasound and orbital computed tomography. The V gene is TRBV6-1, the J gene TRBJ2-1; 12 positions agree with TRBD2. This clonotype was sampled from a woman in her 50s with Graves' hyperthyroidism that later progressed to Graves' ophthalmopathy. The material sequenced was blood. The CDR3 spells CASTQLAGGYNEQFF. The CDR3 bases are TGTGCCAGCACCCAACTAGCGGGAGGTTACAATGAGCAGTTCTTC.